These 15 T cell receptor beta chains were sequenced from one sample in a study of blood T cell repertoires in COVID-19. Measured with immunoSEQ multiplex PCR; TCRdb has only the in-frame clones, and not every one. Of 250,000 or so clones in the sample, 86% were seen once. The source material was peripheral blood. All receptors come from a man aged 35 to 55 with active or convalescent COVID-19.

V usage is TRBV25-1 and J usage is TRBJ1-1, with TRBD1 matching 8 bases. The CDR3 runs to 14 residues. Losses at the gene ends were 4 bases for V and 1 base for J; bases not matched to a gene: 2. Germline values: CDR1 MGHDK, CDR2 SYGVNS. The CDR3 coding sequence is TGTGCCAGCAGTGTGGGACAGGAGAACACTGAAGCTTTCTTT. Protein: CASSVGQENTEAFF.

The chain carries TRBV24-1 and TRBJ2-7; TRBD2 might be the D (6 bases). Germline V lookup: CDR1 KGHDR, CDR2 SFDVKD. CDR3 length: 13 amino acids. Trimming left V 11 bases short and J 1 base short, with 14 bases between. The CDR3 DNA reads TGTGCCATGACACGGGGACTGTCCTACGAGCAGTACTTC. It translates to CAMTRGLSYEQYF.

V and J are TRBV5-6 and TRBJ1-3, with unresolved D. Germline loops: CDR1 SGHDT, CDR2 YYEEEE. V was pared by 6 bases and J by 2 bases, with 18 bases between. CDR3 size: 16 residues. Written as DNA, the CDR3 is TGTGCCAGCACCTCAGATGGAGGAGGAACTGGAAACACCATATATTTT. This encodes CASTSDGGGTGNTIYF.

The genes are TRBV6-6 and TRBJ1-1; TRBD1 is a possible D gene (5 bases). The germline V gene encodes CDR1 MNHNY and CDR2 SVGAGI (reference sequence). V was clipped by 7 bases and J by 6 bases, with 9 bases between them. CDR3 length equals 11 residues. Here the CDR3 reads CASTGGPEAFF. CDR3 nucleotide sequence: TGTGCCAGCACGGGGGGACCTGAAGCTTTCTTT.

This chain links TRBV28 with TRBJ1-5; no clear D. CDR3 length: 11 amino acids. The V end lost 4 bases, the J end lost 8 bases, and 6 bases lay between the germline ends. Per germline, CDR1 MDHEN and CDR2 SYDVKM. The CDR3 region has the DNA TGTGCCAGCAGTTCCCGGGAGCCCCAGCATTTT. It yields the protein CASSSREPQHF.

The CDR3 coding sequence is TGTGCCAGCAGCTCTTCCCCCGGACTAGCGGGCTACTACGAGCAGTACTTC. It translates to CASSSSPGLAGYYEQYF. The chain carries TRBV11-3 and TRBJ2-7, with TRBD2 matching over 11 bases. The CDR3 is made up of 17 amino acids. CDR1 and CDR2 from the germline V gene are SGHNT and YENEEA. With 4 bases clipped from V and 3 bases from J, the junction kept 11 bases outside the gene matches.

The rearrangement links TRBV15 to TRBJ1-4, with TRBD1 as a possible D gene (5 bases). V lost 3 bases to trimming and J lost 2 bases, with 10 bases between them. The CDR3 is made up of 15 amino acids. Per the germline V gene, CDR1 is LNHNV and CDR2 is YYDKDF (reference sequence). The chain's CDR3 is CATSSQRGTNEKLFF. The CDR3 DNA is TGTGCCACCAGCAGCCAAAGGGGTACTAATGAAAAACTGTTTTTT.

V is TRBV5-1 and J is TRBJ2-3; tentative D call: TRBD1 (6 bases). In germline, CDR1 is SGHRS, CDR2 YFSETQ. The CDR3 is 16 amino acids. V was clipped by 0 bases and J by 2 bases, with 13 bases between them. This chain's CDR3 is CASSLAGQGPTDTQYF. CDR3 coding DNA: TGCGCCAGCAGCTTGGCGGGGCAGGGGCCCACAGATACGCAGTATTTT.

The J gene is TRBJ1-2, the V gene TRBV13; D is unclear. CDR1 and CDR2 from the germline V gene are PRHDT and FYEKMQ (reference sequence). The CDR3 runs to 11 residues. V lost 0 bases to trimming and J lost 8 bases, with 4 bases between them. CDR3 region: CASSLGLGYTF. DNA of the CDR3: TGTGCCAGCAGCTTAGGCTTGGGCTACACCTTC.

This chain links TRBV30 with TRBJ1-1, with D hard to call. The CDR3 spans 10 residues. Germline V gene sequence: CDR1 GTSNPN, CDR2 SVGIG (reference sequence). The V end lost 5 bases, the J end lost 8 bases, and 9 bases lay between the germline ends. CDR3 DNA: TGTGCCTGGCACCGGTTAGAAGCTTTCTTT. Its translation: CAWHRLEAFF.

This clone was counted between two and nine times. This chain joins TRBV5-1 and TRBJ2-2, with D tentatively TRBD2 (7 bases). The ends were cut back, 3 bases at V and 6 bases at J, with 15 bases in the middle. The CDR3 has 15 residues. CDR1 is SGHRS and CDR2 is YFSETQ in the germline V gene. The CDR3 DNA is TGCGCCAGCAGCTACGGACTAGGGGGACCCGGGGAGCTGTTTTTT. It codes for CASSYGLGGPGELFF.

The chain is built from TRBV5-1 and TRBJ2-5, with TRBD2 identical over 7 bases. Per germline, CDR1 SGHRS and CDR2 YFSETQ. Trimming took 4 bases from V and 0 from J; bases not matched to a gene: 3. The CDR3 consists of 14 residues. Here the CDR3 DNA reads TGCGCCAGCAGCGGGGGGGAAAACCAAGAGACCCAGTACTTC. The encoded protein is CASSGGENQETQYF. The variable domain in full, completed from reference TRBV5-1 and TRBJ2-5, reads KAGVTQTPRYLIKTRGQQVTLSCSPISGHRSVSWYQQTPGQGLQFLFEYFSETQRNKGNFPGRFSGRQFSNSRSEMNVSTLELGDSALYLCASSGGENQETQYFGPGTRLLVL.

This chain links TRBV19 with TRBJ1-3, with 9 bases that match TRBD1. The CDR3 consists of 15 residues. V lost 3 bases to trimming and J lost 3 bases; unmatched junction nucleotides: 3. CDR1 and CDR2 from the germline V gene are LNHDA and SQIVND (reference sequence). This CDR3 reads CASSIGDRVGNTIYF. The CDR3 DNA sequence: TGTGCCAGTAGTATCGGGGACAGGGTTGGAAACACCATATATTTT. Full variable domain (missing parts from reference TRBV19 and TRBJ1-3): DGGITQSPKYLFRKEGQNVTLSCEQNLNHDAMYWYRQDPGQGLRLIYYSQIVNDFQKGDIAEGYSVSREKKESFPLTVTSAQKNPTAFYLCASSIGDRVGNTIYFGEGSWLTVV.

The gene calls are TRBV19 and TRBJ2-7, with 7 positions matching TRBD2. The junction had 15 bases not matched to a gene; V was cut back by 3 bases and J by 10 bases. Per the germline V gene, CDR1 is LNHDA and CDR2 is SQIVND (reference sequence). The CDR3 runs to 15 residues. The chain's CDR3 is CASSINRRERLPQYF. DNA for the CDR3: TGTGCCAGTAGTATTAATAGGCGGGAGAGGCTTCCTCAGTACTTC.

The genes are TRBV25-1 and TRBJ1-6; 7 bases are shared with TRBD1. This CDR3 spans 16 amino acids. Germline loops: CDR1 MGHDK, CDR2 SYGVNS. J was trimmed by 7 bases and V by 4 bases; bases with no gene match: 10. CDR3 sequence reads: CASSGGTGTVNSPLHF. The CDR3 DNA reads TGTGCCAGCAGTGGAGGGACCGGGACAGTAAATTCACCCCTCCACTTT.